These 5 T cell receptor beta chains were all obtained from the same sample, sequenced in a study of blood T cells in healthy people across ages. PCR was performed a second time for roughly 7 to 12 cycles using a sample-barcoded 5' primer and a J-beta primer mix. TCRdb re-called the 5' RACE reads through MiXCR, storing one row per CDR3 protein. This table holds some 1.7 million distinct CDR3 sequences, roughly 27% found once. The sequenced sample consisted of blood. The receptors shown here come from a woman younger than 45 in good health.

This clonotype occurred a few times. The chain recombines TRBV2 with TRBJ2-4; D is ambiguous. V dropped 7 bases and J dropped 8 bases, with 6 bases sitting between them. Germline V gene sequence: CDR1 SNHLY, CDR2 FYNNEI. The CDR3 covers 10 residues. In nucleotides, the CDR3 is TGTGCCAGCATGGTGGACATTCAGTACTTC. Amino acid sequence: CASMVDIQYF.

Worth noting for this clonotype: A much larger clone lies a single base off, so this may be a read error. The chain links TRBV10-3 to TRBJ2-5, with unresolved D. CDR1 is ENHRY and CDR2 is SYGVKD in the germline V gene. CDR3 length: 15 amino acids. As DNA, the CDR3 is TGTGCCACCAGTGAGTTTGGACGAGAGGAAGAGACCCAGTACTTC. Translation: CATSEFGREEETQYF.

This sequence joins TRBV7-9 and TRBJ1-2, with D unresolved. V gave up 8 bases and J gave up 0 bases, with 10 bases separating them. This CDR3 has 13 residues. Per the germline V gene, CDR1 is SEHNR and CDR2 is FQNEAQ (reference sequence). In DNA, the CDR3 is TGTGCCAGCGACCGGATCCCTAACTATGGCTACACCTTC. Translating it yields CASDRIPNYGYTF.

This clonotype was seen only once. In nucleotides, the CDR3 is TGCGCCAGCAGCCTAGACCGAGGACTAGCGGGAGGAACGGCCCAGTACTTC. Its translation: CASSLDRGLAGGTAQYF. The rearrangement joins TRBV5-1 to TRBJ2-5; TRBD2 matches at 14 bases. Germline trimming cut 4 bases from V and 9 bases from J; bases unmatched to any gene: 14. This CDR3 is built from 17 residues. Germline CDR1 is SGHRS and CDR2 is YFSETQ.

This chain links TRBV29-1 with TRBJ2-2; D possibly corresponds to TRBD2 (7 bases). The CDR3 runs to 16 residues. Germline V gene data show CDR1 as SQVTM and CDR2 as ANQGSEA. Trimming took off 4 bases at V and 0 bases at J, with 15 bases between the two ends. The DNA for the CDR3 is TGCAGCGTTGGATTGGGGGAGGGGGCGAACACCGGGGAGCTGTTTTTT. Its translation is CSVGLGEGANTGELFF.